This TCR beta chain was captured in a study of CD8 T cells in ankylosing spondylitis. In this sample, this clonotype turned up many times. MiXCR was run by TCRdb on the 5' RACE reads, yielding one entry per CDR3 protein. The table records about 130,000 distinct CDR3 sequences, just under 7.5% of them present only once. CDR1 and CDR2 (germline): DFQATT, SNEGSKA (reference sequence). The V end was cut by 7 bases, the J end by 6 bases, with 6 bases between. The CDR3 contains 9 residues. The material sequenced was blood, either unsorted or a sorted T cell fraction (not recorded which). The rearrangement uses TRBV20-1 and TRBJ2-5; no clear D. The sequence was obtained from a female donor with ankylosing spondylitis or in good health (not recorded which). The CDR3 DNA is TGCAGTGTTGAGCAGACCCAGTACTTC. It codes for CSVEQTQYF.